The rows below give T cell receptor beta chains drawn from one sample of a study of blood T cells in healthy people across ages. TCRdb passed the 5' RACE reads through MiXCR, listing each CDR3 protein once. The table records about 1,400,000 distinct CDR3 sequences, approximately 60% of them present only once. Material: blood. The source is a man between 18 and 35 years old in good health. The CDR3 runs from the conserved cysteine through the conserved F or W. The D gene is left open where the match is weak. For some rows the clone size is stated as once, few or many, or as a class when expanded; others skip it.

TRBJ1-4 TRBV7-9 - - CASSPPAETNEKLFF TGTGCCAGCAGCCCGCCGGCTGAGACTAATGAAAAACTGTTTTTT
TRBJ2-7 TRBV2 - - CASRGLDRDGTYEQYF TGTGCCAGCAGGGGCCTCGATCGGGACGGGACCTACGAGCAGTACTTC
TRBJ2-7 TRBV5-1 - TRBD1 CASSPDVRTGGRQYF TGCGCCAGCAGCCCCGACGTGCGTACAGGGGGCCGGCAGTACTTC
TRBJ2-3 TRBV15 - - CATSRDGATMEDTQYF TGTGCCACCAGCAGAGATGGGGCCACCATGGAGGATACGCAGTATTTT
TRBJ2-4 TRBV12-3/TRBV12-4 few TRBD2 CASSREGLANIQYF TGTGCCAGCAGCCGAGAGGGACTAGCGAACATTCAGTACTTC
TRBJ2-2 TRBV24-1 - - CATSEPNHNTGELFF TGTGCCACCAGTGAACCGAATCATAACACCGGGGAGCTGTTTTTT
TRBJ2-7 TRBV7-6 - - CASSFPGTYEQYF TGTGCCAGCAGCTTTCCTGGAACCTACGAGCAGTACTTC
TRBJ2-3 TRBV2 - - CASSPRTLTDTQYF TGTGCCAGCAGTCCGAGGACCTTGACTGATACGCAGTATTTT
TRBJ2-4 TRBV29-1 few - CSVEAALAKNIQYF TGCAGCGTTGAGGCTGCCCTAGCCAAAAACATTCAGTACTTC
TRBJ1-2 TRBV29-1 - - CSLGEGDGYTF TGCAGCCTCGGGGAGGGAGATGGCTACACCTTC
TRBJ1-1 TRBV7-9 once - CASGEGGTNTEAFF TGTGCCAGCGGGGAAGGAGGGACGAACACTGAAGCTTTCTTT
TRBJ2-7 TRBV11-2 - - CASSWGLASAPYEQYF TGTGCCAGCAGCTGGGGACTGGCCAGCGCTCCCTACGAGCAGTACTTC
TRBJ1-5 TRBV7-2 - - CASSLRQDSNQPQHF TGCGCCAGCAGCTTACGGCAGGATAGCAATCAGCCCCAGCATTTT
TRBJ2-1 TRBV6-1 - TRBD1 CASLLDRGYNEQFF TGTGCCAGCCTACTGGACAGGGGCTACAATGAGCAGTTCTTC
TRBJ1-4 TRBV12-3/TRBV12-4 - TRBD1 CASSQAGQGFEKLFF TGTGCCAGCTCTCAGGCGGGACAGGGTTTTGAAAAACTGTTTTTT
TRBJ2-7 TRBV7-9 - - CAGVGGSYEQYF TGTGCCGGCGTAGGGGGATCCTACGAGCAGTACTTC
TRBJ2-2 TRBV7-2 - - CASSSRWGPLTGELFF TGTGCCAGCAGCTCCCGGTGGGGGCCCCTCACCGGGGAGCTGTTTTTT
TRBJ2-5 TRBV5-5 - TRBD1 CASPRSGQGPEETQYF TGTGCCAGCCCCCGATCGGGACAGGGACCTGAAGAGACCCAGTACTTC
TRBJ1-2 TRBV10-3 - - CAIRVVGGTNYGYTF TGTGCCATCAGGGTTGTTGGGGGAACTAACTATGGCTACACCTTC
TRBJ1-1 TRBV12-5 - TRBD1 CASGIRTGLSEAFF TGTGCTAGTGGTATTAGGACAGGGCTCTCTGAAGCTTTCTTT
TRBJ2-7 TRBV28 - TRBD2 CASHTSGDYEQYF TGTGCCAGCCATACTAGCGGGGACTACGAGCAGTACTTC
TRBJ1-2 TRBV7-2 few TRBD1 CASSLGTGRGYTF TGTGCCAGCAGTTTGGGGACAGGGAGAGGCTACACCTTC
TRBJ2-1 TRBV27 - TRBD2 CASSLSLTSTNEQFF TGTGCCAGCAGTTTATCCCTGACTAGCACCAATGAGCAGTTCTTC
TRBJ2-2 TRBV7-4 - - CASSCRYGHNTGELFF TGTGCCAGCAGCTGCAGATACGGTCACAACACCGGGGAGCTGTTTTTT
TRBJ2-1 TRBV4-2 once - CASSQVKLWGYNEQFF TGTGCCAGCAGCCAAGTTAAGTTGTGGGGCTACAATGAGCAGTTCTTC
TRBJ2-3 TRBV29-1 few - CSSRVHTDTQYF TGCAGCTCTCGGGTCCACACAGATACGCAGTATTTT
TRBJ2-1 TRBV15 - - CATSPHRAFYNEQFF TGTGCCACCAGCCCCCACCGGGCCTTTTACAATGAGCAGTTCTTC
TRBJ2-6 TRBV27 - - CASTGFDSGANVLTF TGTGCCAGCACCGGTTTCGACTCTGGGGCCAACGTCCTGACTTTC
TRBJ2-7 TRBV15 - TRBD1 CATSVPGQGSATSYEQYF TGTGCCACCTCCGTCCCGGGACAGGGGTCTGCAACATCCTACGAGCAGTACTTC
TRBJ1-5 TRBV7-8 - TRBD1 CASSPRQGGKPQHF TGTGCCAGCAGCCCACGACAGGGTGGAAAGCCCCAGCATTTT
TRBJ1-5 TRBV3-1 - - CASSQDPPGLHQPQHF TGTGCCAGCAGCCAAGATCCCCCAGGGTTACATCAGCCCCAGCATTTT
TRBJ1-2 TRBV4-2 - TRBD1 CASSQDGAPSSSDRVYGYTF TGTGCCAGCAGCCAAGACGGGGCCCCCTCCTCCTCCGACAGGGTCTATGGCTACACCTTC
TRBJ2-3 TRBV29-1 - TRBD1 CSLNYRGASDTQYF TGCAGCCTTAATTACAGGGGAGCGTCAGATACGCAGTATTTT
TRBJ1-2 TRBV7-2 - TRBD1 CASSRTGGVGYTF TGTGCCAGCAGCCGAACAGGGGGCGTTGGCTACACCTTC
TRBJ1-1 TRBV4-2 once - CASSQDSSSEAFF TGTGCCAGCAGCCAAGATTCCTCGAGTGAAGCTTTCTTT
TRBJ2-4 TRBV30 - - CALNIAYGQYF TGTGCCTTAAACATTGCCTACGGGCAGTACTTC
TRBJ2-7 TRBV28 few - CASSLGGEGYF TGTGCCAGCAGTTTAGGTGGGGAAGGGTACTTC
TRBJ2-5 TRBV2 - - CASFVVGVHQETQYF TGTGCCAGCTTTGTTGTGGGGGTTCACCAAGAGACCCAGTACTTC
TRBJ2-6 TRBV4-2 - - CASSQKTGHPPQANVLTF TGTGCCAGCAGCCAAAAAACAGGGCACCCTCCCCAGGCCAACGTCCTGACTTTC
TRBJ2-3 TRBV3-1 - - CASSPWGGTQYF TGTGCCAGCAGCCCCTGGGGCGGTACGCAGTATTTT
TRBJ1-2 TRBV21-1 - - CASSFKCYRGRANYGYTF TGTGCCAGCAGCTTCAAATGCTACAGGGGGAGAGCTAACTATGGCTACACCTTC
TRBJ2-1 TRBV29-1 few - CSPRNYNEQFF TGCAGCCCCAGGAACTACAATGAGCAGTTCTTC
TRBJ1-1 TRBV12-3/TRBV12-4 - - CASGYTVLDTEAFF TGTGCCAGCGGATACACCGTTCTGGACACTGAAGCTTTCTTT
TRBJ2-4 TRBV11-2 - - CASSTQPYENIQYF TGTGCCAGCAGCACCCAGCCATACGAAAACATTCAGTACTTC
TRBJ2-3 TRBV21-1 few - CASSNRHPHRQGYRYTQYF TGTGCCAGCAGCAACCGGCACCCCCACAGACAGGGTTATCGCTATACGCAGTATTTT
TRBJ2-7 TRBV24-1 - - CATAEGQLTYEQYF TGTGCCACCGCCGAAGGGCAGCTTACCTACGAGCAGTACTTC
TRBJ2-1 TRBV5-1 once TRBD2 CASRDPGRAGRNEQFF TGCGCCAGCAGAGATCCGGGACGAGCGGGACGGAATGAGCAGTTCTTC
TRBJ2-7 TRBV2 once - CASSVATGKAYEQYF TGTGCCAGCAGTGTCGCGACAGGCAAGGCCTACGAGCAGTACTTC
TRBJ2-3 TRBV7-9 - - CASSVGSSTDTQYF TGTGCCAGCAGCGTGGGCTCTAGCACAGATACGCAGTATTTT
TRBJ2-5 TRBV12-3/TRBV12-4 - TRBD1 CASSPDRGCKETQYF TGTGCCAGCAGTCCGGACAGGGGGTGTAAGGAGACCCAGTACTTC
TRBJ2-1 TRBV5-1 once TRBD2 CARCSPSAGERVVFLEQFF TGCGCCAGGTGCTCCCCGTCAGCGGGAGAGCGGGTTGTTTTCTTGGAGCAGTTCTTC
TRBJ2-3 TRBV20-1 - TRBD2 CSASPPRLAGGIIDTQYF TGCAGTGCTAGTCCCCCTCGCCTAGCGGGAGGTATTATTGATACGCAGTATTTT
TRBJ2-1 TRBV7-2 few - CASSHPPYNEQFF TGTGCCAGCAGCCACCCTCCCTACAATGAGCAGTTCTTC
TRBJ2-3 TRBV7-2 - TRBD2 CASSFDGRTTDTQYF TGTGCCAGCAGCTTTGACGGGAGGACCACAGATACGCAGTATTTT